The clone carrying this T cell receptor (beta chain) showed up just a few times. The sample originates from a study of T cells in Graves' hyperthyroidism and ophthalmopathy. The CDR3 spans 14 residues. Trimming stripped 0 bases from V and 4 bases from J, with 10 bases between. The germline V gene has CDR1 SGHRS and CDR2 YFSETQ. TCR beta CDR3 region amplification was performed from RNA transcripts. TCR CDR3 regions were first amplified by RT-PCR with HTBI primers. TCRdb re-called the multiplex PCR reads through MiXCR, storing one row per CDR3 protein. Found here are a few hundred thousand distinct CDR3 sequences, approximately 20% of them singletons; the top ten hold around 65%.

The gene calls are TRBV5-1 and TRBJ1-2; tentative D call: TRBD1 (5 bases). Material for sequencing was blood. The clonotype comes from a man between 25 and 39 years old with Graves' ophthalmopathy. CDR3 nucleotides: TGCGCCAGCAGCTTGGAACCAGGGCCCTATGGCTACACCTTC. It translates to CASSLEPGPYGYTF. Supplemented by reference TRBV5-1 and TRBJ1-2, the full variable domain reads KAGVTQTPRYLIKTRGQQVTLSCSPISGHRSVSWYQQTPGQGLQFLFEYFSETQRNKGNFPGRFSGRQFSNSRSEMNVSTLELGDSALYLCASSLEPGPYGYTFGSGTRLTVV.